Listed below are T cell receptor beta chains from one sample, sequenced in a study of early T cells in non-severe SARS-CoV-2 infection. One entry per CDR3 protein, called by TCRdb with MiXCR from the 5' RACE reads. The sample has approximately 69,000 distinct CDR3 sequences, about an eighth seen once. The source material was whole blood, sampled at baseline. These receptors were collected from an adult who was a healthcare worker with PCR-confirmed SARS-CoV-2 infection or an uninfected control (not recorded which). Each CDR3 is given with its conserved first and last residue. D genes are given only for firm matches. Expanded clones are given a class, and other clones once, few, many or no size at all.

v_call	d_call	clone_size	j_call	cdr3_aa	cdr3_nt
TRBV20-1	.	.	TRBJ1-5	CSASLGASNQPQHF	TGCAGTGCTAGTTTGGGGGCTAGCAATCAGCCCCAGCATTTT
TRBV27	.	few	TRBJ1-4	CASSVLGPISTNEKLFF	TGTGCCAGCTCCGTTCTGGGGCCGATCTCAACTAATGAAAAACTGTTTTTT
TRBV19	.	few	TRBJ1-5	CASTQYPVSSGNQPQHF	TGTGCCAGTACCCAGTACCCGGTCTCATCGGGAAATCAGCCCCAGCATTTT
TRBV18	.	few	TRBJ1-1	CASSPLRVTEAFF	TGTGCCAGCTCACCACTCAGGGTCACTGAAGCTTTCTTT
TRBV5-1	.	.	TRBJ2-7	CASSPDRPYEQYF	TGCGCCAGCAGCCCGGACAGACCTTACGAGCAGTACTTC
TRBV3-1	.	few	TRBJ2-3	CASSGDGPRAGDTQYF	TGTGCCAGCAGCGGAGACGGGCCACGGGCGGGAGATACGCAGTATTTT
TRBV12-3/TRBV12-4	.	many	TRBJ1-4	CASSPGGVRNEKLFF	TGTGCCAGCAGCCCCGGTGGGGTCCGGAATGAAAAACTGTTTTTT
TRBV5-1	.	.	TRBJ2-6	CASFRDRANVLTF	TGCGCCAGCTTCAGGGATAGGGCCAACGTCCTGACTTTC
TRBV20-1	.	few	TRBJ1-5	CSARARTEKNQPQHF	TGCAGTGCTAGAGCTCGAACAGAAAAGAATCAGCCCCAGCATTTT
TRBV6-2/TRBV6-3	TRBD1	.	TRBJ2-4	CASSTQGAWAKNIQYF	TGTGCCAGCAGTACCCAGGGGGCCTGGGCCAAAAACATTCAGTACTTC
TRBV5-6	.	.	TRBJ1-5	CASSFGASQPQHF	TGTGCCAGCAGCTTCGGCGCGTCCCAGCCCCAGCATTTT
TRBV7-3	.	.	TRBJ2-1	CASSKTAASYNEQFF	TGTGCCAGCAGCAAGACGGCCGCGTCCTACAATGAGCAGTTCTTC
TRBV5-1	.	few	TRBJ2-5	CASSLKGETQYF	TGCGCCAGCAGCTTGAAGGGTGAGACCCAGTACTTC
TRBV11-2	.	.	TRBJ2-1	CASRSRTETAYNEQFF	TGTGCCAGCAGGAGCCGGACGGAGACTGCCTACAATGAGCAGTTCTTC
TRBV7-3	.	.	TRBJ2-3	CASSLSLAADTQYF	TGTGCCAGCAGCTTATCCCTAGCCGCAGATACGCAGTATTTT
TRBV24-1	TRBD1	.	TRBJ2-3	CATSVGTGKDTQYF	TGTGCCACCAGTGTTGGGACAGGGAAGGATACGCAGTATTTT
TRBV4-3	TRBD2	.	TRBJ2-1	CASSQSSGGGDEQFF	TGCGCCAGCAGCCAATCCAGCGGGGGCGGGGATGAGCAGTTCTTC
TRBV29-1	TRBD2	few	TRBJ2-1	CSVFSGGGYNEQFF	TGCAGCGTCTTCAGCGGGGGGGGATACAATGAGCAGTTCTTC
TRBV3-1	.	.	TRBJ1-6	CASSRQGANSPLHF	TGTGCCAGCAGCCGCCAGGGTGCTAATTCACCCCTCCACTTT
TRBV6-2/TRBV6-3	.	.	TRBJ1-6	CASRSTPGSSSYNSPLHF	TGTGCCAGCAGGTCTACTCCCGGGAGCAGCTCCTATAATTCACCCCTCCACTTT
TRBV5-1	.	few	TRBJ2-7	CASSPSTPRTGAAYEQYF	TGCGCCAGCAGCCCATCAACCCCGAGGACGGGCGCGGCTTACGAGCAGTACTTC
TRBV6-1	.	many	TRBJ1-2	CASSLRTGYGYTF	TGTGCCAGCAGTTTGAGAACCGGCTATGGCTACACCTTC
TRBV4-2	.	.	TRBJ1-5	CASSHSTGQPQHF	TGTGCCAGCAGCCACTCGACGGGTCAGCCCCAGCATTTT
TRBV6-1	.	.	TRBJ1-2	CASSEVFVGQRGYTF	TGTGCCAGCAGTGAAGTCTTTGTCGGACAGAGAGGCTACACCTTC